Listed here is a single T cell receptor beta chain. This entry comes from a study of cytomegalovirus exposure and HLA in healthy donors. This CDR3 comprises 16 residues. The trim removed 4 bases at V and 3 bases at J, leaving 8 bases unmatched. Per the germline V gene, CDR1 is MGHRA and CDR2 is YSYEKL. Sequencing used immunoSEQ multiplex PCR; TCRdb keeps in-frame clones, though not all of them. The data contain about 120,000 clones, 70% to 90% of them singletons. The genes are TRBV4-1 and TRBJ1-1; 10 bases align to TRBD1. The sequence came from a woman in her twenties or thirties in good health and CMV-seronegative. Sequencing used PBMCs. The CDR3: CASSPSGTGVDTEAFF. In DNA, the CDR3 is TGCGCCAGCAGCCCCTCCGGGACAGGGGTGGACACTGAAGCTTTCTTT.